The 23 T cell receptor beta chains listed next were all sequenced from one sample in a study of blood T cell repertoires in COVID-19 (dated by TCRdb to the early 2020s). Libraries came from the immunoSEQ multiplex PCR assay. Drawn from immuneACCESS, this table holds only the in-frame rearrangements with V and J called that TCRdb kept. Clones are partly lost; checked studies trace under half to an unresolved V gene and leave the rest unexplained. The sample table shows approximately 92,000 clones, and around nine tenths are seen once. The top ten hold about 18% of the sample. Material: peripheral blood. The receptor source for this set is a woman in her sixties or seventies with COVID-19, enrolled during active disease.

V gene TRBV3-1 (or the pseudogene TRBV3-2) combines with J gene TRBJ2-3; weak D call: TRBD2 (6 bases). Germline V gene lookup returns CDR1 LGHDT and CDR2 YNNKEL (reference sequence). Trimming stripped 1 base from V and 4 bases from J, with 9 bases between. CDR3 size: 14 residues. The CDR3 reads CASSQATGADTQYF. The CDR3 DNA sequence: TGTGCCAGCAGCCAAGCGACGGGGGCAGATACGCAGTATTTT.

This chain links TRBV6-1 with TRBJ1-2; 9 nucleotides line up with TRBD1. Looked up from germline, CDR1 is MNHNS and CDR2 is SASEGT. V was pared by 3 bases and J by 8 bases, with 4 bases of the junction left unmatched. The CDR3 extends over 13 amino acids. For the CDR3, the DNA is TGTGCCAGCAGTGATAAGGACAGGGGAGGCTACACCTTC. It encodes CASSDKDRGGYTF.

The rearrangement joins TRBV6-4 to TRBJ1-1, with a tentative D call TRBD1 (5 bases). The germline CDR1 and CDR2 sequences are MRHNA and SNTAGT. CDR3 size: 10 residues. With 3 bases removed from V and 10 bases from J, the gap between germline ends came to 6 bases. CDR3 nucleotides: TGTGCCAGCAGTGAGGGGGGAGCTTTCTTT. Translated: CASSEGGAFF.

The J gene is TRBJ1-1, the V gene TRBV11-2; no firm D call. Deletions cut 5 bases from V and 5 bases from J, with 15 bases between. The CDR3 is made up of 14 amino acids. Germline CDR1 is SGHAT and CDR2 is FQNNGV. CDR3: CASSPNPSGTEAFF. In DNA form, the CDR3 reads TGTGCCAGCAGCCCAAACCCATCGGGGACTGAAGCTTTCTTT.

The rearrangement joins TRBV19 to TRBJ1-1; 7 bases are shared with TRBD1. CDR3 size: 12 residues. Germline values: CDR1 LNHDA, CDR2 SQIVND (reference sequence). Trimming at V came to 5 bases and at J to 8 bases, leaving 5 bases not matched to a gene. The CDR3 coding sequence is TGTGCCAGTAGTTTGGGACAGAACGAAGCTTTCTTT. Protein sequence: CASSLGQNEAFF.

DNA of the CDR3: TGTGCCGGACAAGGGGGGGAAGGGAAAAAACTGTTTTTT. Amino acids: CAGQGGEGKKLFF. J is TRBJ1-4 and V is TRBV30; tentatively, D is TRBD1 (6 bases). Trimming left V 8 bases short and J 9 bases short, with 19 bases between. The CDR3 has 13 amino acids. Germline assignment: CDR1 GTSNPN and CDR2 SVGIG (reference sequence).

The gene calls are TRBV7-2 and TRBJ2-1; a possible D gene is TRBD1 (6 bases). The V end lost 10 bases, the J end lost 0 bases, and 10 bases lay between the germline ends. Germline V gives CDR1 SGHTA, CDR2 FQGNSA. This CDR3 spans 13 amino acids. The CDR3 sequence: CATSTGSYNEQFF. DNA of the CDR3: TGTGCCACCTCGACAGGCTCCTACAATGAGCAGTTCTTC.

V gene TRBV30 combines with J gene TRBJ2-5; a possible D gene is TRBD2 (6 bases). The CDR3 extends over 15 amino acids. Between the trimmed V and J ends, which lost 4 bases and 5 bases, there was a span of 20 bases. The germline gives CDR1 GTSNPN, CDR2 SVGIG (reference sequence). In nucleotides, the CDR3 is TGTGCCTGGACAGCAGGGAACTCCCGGGGGGAGACCCAGTACTTC. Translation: CAWTAGNSRGETQYF.

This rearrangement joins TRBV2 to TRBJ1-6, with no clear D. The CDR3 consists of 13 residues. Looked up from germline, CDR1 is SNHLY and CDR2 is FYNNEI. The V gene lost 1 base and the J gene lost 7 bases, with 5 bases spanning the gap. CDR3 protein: CASSEVANSPLHF. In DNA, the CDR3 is TGTGCCAGCAGTGAAGTTGCGAATTCACCCCTCCACTTT.

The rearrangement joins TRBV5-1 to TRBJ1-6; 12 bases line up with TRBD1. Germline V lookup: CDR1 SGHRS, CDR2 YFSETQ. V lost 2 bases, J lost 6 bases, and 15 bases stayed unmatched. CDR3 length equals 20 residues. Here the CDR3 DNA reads TGCGCCAGCAGCTTTCGTCAAGGGACAGGGGGCTTGGGGTTTAATTCACCCCTCCACTTT. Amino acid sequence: CASSFRQGTGGLGFNSPLHF.

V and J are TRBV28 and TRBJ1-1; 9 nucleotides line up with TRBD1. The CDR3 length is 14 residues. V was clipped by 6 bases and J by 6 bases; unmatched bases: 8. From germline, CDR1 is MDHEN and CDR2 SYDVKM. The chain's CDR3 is CASREDRGYPEAFF. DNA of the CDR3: TGTGCCAGCAGAGAGGACAGGGGTTACCCTGAAGCTTTCTTT.

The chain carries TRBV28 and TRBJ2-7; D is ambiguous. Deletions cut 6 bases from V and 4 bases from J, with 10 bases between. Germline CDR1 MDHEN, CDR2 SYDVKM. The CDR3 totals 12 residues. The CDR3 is CASRRTEYEQYF. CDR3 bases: TGTGCCAGCAGAAGAACAGAGTACGAGCAGTACTTC.

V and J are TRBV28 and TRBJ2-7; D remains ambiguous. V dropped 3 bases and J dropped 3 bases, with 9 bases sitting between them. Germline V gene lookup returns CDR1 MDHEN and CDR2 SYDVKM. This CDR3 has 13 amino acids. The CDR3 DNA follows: TGTGCCAGCAGTTTTACAGTCAGCTACGAGCAGTACTTC. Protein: CASSFTVSYEQYF.

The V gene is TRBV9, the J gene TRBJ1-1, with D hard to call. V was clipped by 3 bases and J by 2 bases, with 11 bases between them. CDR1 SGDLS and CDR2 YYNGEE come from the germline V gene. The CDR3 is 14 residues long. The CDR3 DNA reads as TGTGCCAGCAGCGAAACGACTGTTAACACTGAAGCTTTCTTT. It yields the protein CASSETTVNTEAFF.

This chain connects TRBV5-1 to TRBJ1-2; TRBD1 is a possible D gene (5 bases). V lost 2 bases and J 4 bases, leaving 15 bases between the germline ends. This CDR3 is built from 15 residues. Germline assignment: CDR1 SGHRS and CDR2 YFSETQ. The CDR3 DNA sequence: TGCGCCAGCAGCTTTATCCAGGGAGGTGGCTATGGCTACACCTTC. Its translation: CASSFIQGGGYGYTF.

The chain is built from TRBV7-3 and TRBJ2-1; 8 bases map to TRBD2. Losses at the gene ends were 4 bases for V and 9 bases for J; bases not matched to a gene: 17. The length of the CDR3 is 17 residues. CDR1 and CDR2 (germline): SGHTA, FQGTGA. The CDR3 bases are TGTGCCAGCAGCTCCAACCCGGGACTAGTCGGGTCAGGTGAGCAGTTCTTC. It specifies CASSSNPGLVGSGEQFF.

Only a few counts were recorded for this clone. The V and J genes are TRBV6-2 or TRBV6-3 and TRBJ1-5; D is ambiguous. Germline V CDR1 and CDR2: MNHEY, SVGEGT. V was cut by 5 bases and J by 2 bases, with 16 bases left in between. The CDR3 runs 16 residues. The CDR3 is CASSNSQTRGNQPQHF. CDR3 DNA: TGTGCCAGCAGTAATAGCCAGACCCGCGGCAATCAGCCCCAGCATTTT.

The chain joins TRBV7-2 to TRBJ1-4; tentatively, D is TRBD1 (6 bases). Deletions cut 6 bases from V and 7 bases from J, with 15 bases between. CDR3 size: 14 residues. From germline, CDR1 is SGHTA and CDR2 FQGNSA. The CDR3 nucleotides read TGTGCCAGCAGGCATAGGGGGTTGGGTGAAAAACTGTTTTTT. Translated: CASRHRGLGEKLFF.

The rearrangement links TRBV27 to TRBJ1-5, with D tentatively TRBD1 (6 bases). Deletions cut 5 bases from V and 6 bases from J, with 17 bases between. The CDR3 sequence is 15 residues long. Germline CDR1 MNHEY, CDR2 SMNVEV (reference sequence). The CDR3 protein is CASSAGTTGRQPQHF. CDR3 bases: TGTGCCAGCAGTGCCGGGACAACTGGGCGTCAGCCCCAGCATTTT.

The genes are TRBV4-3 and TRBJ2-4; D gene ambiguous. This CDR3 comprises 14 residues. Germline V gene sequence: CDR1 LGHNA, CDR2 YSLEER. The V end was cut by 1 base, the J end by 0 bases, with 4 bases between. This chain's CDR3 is CASSQGVAKNIQYF. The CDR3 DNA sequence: TGCGCCAGCAGCCAAGGAGTAGCCAAAAACATTCAGTACTTC.

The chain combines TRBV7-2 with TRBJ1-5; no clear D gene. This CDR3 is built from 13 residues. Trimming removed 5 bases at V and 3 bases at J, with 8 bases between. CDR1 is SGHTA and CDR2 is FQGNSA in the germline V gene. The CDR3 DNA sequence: TGTGCCAGCAGCCCCGTACACAATCAGCCCCAGCATTTT. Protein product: CASSPVHNQPQHF.

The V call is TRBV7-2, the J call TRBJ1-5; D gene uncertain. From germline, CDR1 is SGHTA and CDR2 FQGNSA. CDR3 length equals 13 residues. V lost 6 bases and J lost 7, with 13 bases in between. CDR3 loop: CASSTDQRQPQHF. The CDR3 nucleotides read TGTGCCAGCAGTACCGATCAGAGGCAGCCCCAGCATTTT.

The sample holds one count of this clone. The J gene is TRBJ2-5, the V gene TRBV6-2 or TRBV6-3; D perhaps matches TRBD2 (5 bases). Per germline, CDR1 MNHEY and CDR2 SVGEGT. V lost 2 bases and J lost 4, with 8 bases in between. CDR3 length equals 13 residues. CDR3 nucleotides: TGTGCCAGCAGTTACGGGGAGCGAGAGACCCAGTACTTC. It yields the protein CASSYGERETQYF.